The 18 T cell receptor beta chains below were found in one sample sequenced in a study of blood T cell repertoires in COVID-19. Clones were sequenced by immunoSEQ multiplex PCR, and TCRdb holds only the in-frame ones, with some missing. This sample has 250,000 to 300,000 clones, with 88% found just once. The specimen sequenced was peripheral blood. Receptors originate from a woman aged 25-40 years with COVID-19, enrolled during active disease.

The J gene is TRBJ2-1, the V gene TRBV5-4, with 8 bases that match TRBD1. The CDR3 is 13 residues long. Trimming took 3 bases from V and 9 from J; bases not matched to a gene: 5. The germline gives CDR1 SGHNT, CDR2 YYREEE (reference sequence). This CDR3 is CASSSRQGSEQFF. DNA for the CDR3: TGTGCCAGCAGCTCCCGACAGGGGAGTGAGCAGTTCTTC.

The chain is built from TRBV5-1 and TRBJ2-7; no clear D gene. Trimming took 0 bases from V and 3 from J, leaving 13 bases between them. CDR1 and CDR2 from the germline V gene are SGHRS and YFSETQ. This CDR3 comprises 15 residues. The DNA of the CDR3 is TGCGCCAGCAGCTTGGGGGCCACCTACCTCTACGAGCAGTACTTC. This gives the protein CASSLGATYLYEQYF. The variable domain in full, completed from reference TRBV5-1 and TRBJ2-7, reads KAGVTQTPRYLIKTRGQQVTLSCSPISGHRSVSWYQQTPGQGLQFLFEYFSETQRNKGNFPGRFSGRQFSNSRSEMNVSTLELGDSALYLCASSLGATYLYEQYFGPGTRLTVT.

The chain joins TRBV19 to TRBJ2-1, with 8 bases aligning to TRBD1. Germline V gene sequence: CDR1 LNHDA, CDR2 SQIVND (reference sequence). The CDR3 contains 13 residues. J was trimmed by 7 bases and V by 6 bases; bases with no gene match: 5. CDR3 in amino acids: CASRFQGANEQFF. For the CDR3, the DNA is TGTGCCAGTAGATTTCAGGGGGCGAATGAGCAGTTCTTC.

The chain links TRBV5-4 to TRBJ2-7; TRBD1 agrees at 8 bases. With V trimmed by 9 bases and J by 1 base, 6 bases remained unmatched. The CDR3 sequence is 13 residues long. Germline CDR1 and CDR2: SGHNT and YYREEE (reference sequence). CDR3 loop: CAIGQGSSYEQYF. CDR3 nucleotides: TGTGCCATCGGACAGGGAAGTTCCTACGAGCAGTACTTC. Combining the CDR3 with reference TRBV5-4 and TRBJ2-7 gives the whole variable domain ETGVTQSPTHLIKTRGQQVTLRCSSQSGHNTVSWYQQALGQGPQFIFQYYREEENGRGNFPPRFSGLQFPNYSSELNVNALELDDSALYLCAIGQGSSYEQYFGPGTRLTVT.

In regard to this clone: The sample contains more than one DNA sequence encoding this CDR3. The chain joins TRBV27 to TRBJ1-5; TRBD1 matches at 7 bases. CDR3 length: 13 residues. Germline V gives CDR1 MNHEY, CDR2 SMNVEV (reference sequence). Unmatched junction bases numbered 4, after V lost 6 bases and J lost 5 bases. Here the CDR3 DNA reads TGTGCCAGCAGCCTAGGGGGCTATCAGCCCCAGCATTTT. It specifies CASSLGGYQPQHF.

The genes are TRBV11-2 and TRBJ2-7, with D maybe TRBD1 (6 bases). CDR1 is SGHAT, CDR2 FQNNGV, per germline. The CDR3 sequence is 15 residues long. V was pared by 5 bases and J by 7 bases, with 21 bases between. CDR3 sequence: CASSPTQGWKEEQYF. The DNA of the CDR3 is TGTGCCAGCAGCCCAACACAGGGATGGAAGGAGGAGCAGTACTTC.

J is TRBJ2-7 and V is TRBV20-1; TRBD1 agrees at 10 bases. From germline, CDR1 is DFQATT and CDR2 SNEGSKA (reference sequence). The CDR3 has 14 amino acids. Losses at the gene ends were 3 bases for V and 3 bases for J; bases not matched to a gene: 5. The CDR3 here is CSASQGQGYYEQYF. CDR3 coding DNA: TGCAGTGCTAGTCAGGGACAGGGGTACTACGAGCAGTACTTC.

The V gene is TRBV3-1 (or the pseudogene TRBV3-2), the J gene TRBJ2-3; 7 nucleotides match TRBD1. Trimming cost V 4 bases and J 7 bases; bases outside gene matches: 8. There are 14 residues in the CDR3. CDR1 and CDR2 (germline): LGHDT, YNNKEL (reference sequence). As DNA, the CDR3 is TGTGCCAGCAGCCTCCGACAGGGTCGGAATACGCAGTATTTT. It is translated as CASSLRQGRNTQYF.

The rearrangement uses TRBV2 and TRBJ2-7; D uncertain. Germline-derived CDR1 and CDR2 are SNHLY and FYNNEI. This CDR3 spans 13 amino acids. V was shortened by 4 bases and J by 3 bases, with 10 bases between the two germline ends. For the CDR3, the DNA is TGTGCCAGCAGTGTGCGGCAGATCTACGAGCAGTACTTC. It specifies CASSVRQIYEQYF.

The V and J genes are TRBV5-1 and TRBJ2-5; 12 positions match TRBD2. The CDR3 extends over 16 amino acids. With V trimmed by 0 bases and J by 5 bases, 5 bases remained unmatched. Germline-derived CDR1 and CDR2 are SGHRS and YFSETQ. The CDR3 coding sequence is TGCGCCAGCAGCTTGGTGGCTAGCGGGAGGGTGGAGACCCAGTACTTC. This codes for CASSLVASGRVETQYF.

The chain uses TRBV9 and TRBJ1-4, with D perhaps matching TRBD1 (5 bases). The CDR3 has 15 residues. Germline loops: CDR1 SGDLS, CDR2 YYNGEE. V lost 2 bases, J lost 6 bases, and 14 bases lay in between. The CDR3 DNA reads TGTGCCAGCAGCGTTGGTCTCAGGGTGGATGAAAAACTGTTTTTT. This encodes CASSVGLRVDEKLFF.

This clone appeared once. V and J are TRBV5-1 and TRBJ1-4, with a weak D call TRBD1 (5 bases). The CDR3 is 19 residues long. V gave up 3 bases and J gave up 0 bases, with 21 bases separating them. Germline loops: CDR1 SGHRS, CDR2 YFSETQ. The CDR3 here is CASSSGLRGVGATNEKLFF. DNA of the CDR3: TGCGCCAGCAGCTCGGGACTACGGGGGGTCGGAGCAACTAATGAAAAACTGTTTTTT.

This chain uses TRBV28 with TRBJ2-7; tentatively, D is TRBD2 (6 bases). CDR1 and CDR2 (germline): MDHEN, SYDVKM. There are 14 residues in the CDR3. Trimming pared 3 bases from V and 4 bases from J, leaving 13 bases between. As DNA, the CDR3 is TGTGCCAGCAGTTTCAGGCGGGATTGGTACGAGCAGTACTTC. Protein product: CASSFRRDWYEQYF.

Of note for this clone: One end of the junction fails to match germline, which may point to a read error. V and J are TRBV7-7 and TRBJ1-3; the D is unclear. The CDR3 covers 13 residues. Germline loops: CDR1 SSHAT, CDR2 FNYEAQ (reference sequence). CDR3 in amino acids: CASSPSGGNTIYF. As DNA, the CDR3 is TGTGCTAGCAGCCCGAGCGGGGGAAACACCATATATTTT.

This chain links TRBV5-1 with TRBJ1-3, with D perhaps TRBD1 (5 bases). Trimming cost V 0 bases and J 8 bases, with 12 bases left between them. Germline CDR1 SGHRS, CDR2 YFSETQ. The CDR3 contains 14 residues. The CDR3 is CASSLEAGRDTIYF. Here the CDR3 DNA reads TGCGCCAGCAGCTTGGAGGCAGGGAGGGACACCATATATTTT.

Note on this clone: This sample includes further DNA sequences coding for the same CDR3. CDR3 sequence (DNA): TGCAGTGCTAGTCTGCTAAGCAATCAGCCCCAGCATTTT. Its protein product is CSASLLSNQPQHF. The chain combines TRBV20-1 with TRBJ1-5, with D uncertain. Trimming shortened V by 3 bases and J by 1 base, and 7 bases separated the two germline ends. This CDR3 comprises 13 residues. The germline V gene has CDR1 DFQATT and CDR2 SNEGSKA (reference sequence).

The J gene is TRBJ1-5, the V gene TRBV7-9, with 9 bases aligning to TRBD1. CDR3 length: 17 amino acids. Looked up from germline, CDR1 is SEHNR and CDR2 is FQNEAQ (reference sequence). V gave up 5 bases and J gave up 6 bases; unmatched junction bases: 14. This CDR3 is CASSTGQGSNNGQPQHF. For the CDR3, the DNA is TGTGCCAGCAGCACCGGACAGGGGAGCAATAACGGTCAGCCCCAGCATTTT.

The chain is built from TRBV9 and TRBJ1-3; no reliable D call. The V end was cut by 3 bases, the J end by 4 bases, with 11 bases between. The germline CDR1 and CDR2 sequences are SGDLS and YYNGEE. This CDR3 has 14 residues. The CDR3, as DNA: TGTGCCAGCAGCGGGCCAGTTTCGGGAAACACCATATATTTT. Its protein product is CASSGPVSGNTIYF.